These 7 T cell receptor beta chains came from one sample sequenced in a study of blood T cell repertoires in COVID-19 (dated by TCRdb to 2020 to 2022). Receptor amplification or capture employed the immunoSEQ multiplex PCR assay. Imported from immuneACCESS, the table was reduced by TCRdb to in-frame sequences with V and J called. These copies leave out some clones; in studies compared against another copy, an unresolved V gene accounts for under half, and the cause of the remainder is not known. The sample yields some 33,000 clones; approximately 91% were counted once. Jointly, the top ten make up under 2.5% of the sample. Sequencing was performed on peripheral blood. These receptors were taken from a human donor in a cohort sampled during active COVID-19.

This clone is a singleton in its sample. This sequence joins TRBV18 and TRBJ2-7; 10 positions agree with TRBD1. This CDR3 spans 16 amino acids. Germline CDR1 and CDR2: KGHSH and LQKENI. With V trimmed by 3 bases and J by 3 bases, 8 bases remained unmatched. The CDR3 region has the DNA TGTGCCAGCTCACCGCCCGGGACAGGGGTTCTCTACGAGCAGTACTTC. This codes for CASSPPGTGVLYEQYF.

The genes are TRBV7-2 and TRBJ2-5; 9 bases match TRBD2. The J segment lost 2 bases and the V segment lost 5 bases, leaving 15 bases of the junction unmatched. The V gene's germline CDR1 is SGHTA and CDR2 FQGNSA. This CDR3 has 18 residues. CDR3 in DNA: TGTGCCAGCAGCCGCACGGGCGGACTAGCGTCACAACAAGAGACCCAGTACTTC. Translated, it gives CASSRTGGLASQQETQYF.

This clone appeared a single time. The genes are TRBV6-2 or TRBV6-3 and TRBJ2-7; possibly TRBD2 for D (6 bases). The CDR3 has 12 residues. CDR1 and CDR2 (germline): MNHEY, SVGEGT. V was cut by 5 bases and J by 4 bases, with 9 bases left in between. CDR3 in DNA: TGTGCCAGCAGTAGAAGCGGGTACGAGCAGTACTTC. It translates to CASSRSGYEQYF.

The chain couples TRBV28 to TRBJ1-2; D is perhaps TRBD1 (5 bases). V was clipped by 4 bases and J by 4 bases, with 13 bases between them. Per the germline V gene, CDR1 is MDHEN and CDR2 is SYDVKM. The CDR3 length is 14 residues. CDR3 nucleotide sequence: TGTGCCAGCAGTTCGCCCAGGGTTGGCTATGGCTACACCTTC. Protein product: CASSSPRVGYGYTF.

Of note for this clone: The junction shows a germline mismatch at one end, possibly a read error. The rearrangement joins TRBV27 to TRBJ2-5, with unresolved D. In germline, CDR1 is MNHEY, CDR2 SMNVEV (reference sequence). The CDR3 covers 14 residues. CDR3 residues: CTSSPRSSQETQYF. The DNA for the CDR3 is TGTACCAGCAGTCCCCGTTCGTCGCAAGAGACCCAGTACTTC.

A single count supports this clone. The J gene is TRBJ1-6, the V gene TRBV3-1 (or the pseudogene TRBV3-2); D is unclear. Per germline, CDR1 LGHDT and CDR2 YNNKEL (reference sequence). Trimming shortened V by 1 base and J by 9 bases, and 10 bases separated the two germline ends. CDR3 length equals 14 residues. The CDR3 DNA is TGTGCCAGCAGCCAAGCACGGGAGTTTTCACCCCTCCACTTT. Translating gives CASSQAREFSPLHF.

This clone has a single count. This rearrangement joins TRBV19 to TRBJ2-5, with 8 positions matching TRBD1. In germline, CDR1 is LNHDA, CDR2 SQIVND (reference sequence). The CDR3 sequence is 14 residues long. J gave up 5 bases and V 4 bases, and 6 bases lay outside the gene matches. The CDR3 bases are TGTGCCAGTAGTAGACAGGGGTTCGGCGAGACCCAGTACTTC. Translation gives CASSRQGFGETQYF.